The rows below give T cell receptor beta chains drawn from one sample of a study of T cells in localized non-small cell lung cancer. Clones were sequenced by immunoSEQ multiplex PCR, and TCRdb holds only the in-frame ones, with some missing. Of 15,000 to 20,000 clones listed, around 83% were seen once; the top ten hold nearly 35%. Sequenced material: peripheral blood, taken before any cancer treatment. The receptors were sampled from a male donor at least 60 years old with stage III lung adenocarcinoma. The CDR3 runs from the conserved cysteine through the conserved F or W. A D gene is named only where the DNA matches it firmly. The listing skips clone size in some rows; elsewhere it reads once, few, many or a size class.

j_call d_call cdr3_length clone_size v_call cdr3_aa cdr3_nt
TRBJ2-5 TRBD1 13 once TRBV10-3 CAIKGTEQETQYF TGTGCCATCAAAGGGACAGAACAAGAGACCCAGTACTTC
TRBJ2-7 NA 13 NA TRBV5-4 CASRGPGGYEQYF TGTGCCAGCAGGGGGCCAGGGGGGTACGAGCAGTACTTC
TRBJ1-1 NA 16 once TRBV11-2 CASSFSHQSPSTEAFF TGTGCCAGCAGCTTCTCGCACCAATCACCAAGCACTGAAGCTTTCTTT
TRBJ2-3 TRBD1 15 NA TRBV19 CASSIVTGGTDTQYF TGTGCCAGTAGTATAGTGACAGGGGGCACAGATACGCAGTATTTT
TRBJ1-5 NA 14 NA TRBV6-1 CASSEGISNQPQHF TGTGCCAGCAGTGAAGGGATTAGCAATCAGCCCCAGCATTTT
TRBJ2-5 TRBD2 14 NA TRBV15 CATVDARGGKTQYF TGTGCCACCGTGGACGCGAGGGGAGGGAAGACCCAGTACTTC
TRBJ2-7 TRBD1 15 NA TRBV15 CATRTAPDRGNEQYF TGTGCCACCAGAACGGCCCCGGACAGGGGGAACGAGCAGTACTTC
TRBJ1-5 NA 18 NA TRBV4-2 CASSQDPLDRSPHQPQHF TGTGCCAGCAGCCAAGATCCGCTGGACAGATCCCCCCATCAGCCCCAGCATTTT
TRBJ1-6 NA 15 NA TRBV6-5 CASSYSFVLDSPLHF TGTGCCAGCAGTTACTCATTTGTCCTGGACTCACCCCTCCACTTT
TRBJ2-1 TRBD1 12 NA TRBV11-2 CASSKQGYEQFF TGTGCCAGCAGCAAACAGGGGTATGAGCAGTTCTTC
TRBJ1-5 NA 15 NA TRBV5-1 CASSLMGISNQPQHF TGCGCCAGCAGCTTGATGGGGATTAGCAATCAGCCCCAGCATTTT
TRBJ2-7 TRBD1 15 NA TRBV11-2 CASSFTGQGAYEQYF TGTGCCAGCAGCTTTACGGGACAGGGGGCGTACGAGCAGTACTTC
TRBJ1-6 NA 15 NA TRBV5-1 CASSDWSSYNSPLHF TGCGCCAGCAGCGACTGGAGCTCCTATAATTCACCCCTCCACTTT
TRBJ2-1 NA 12 NA TRBV7-2 CASSSSVLEQFF TGTGCCAGCAGCTCTAGCGTGTTAGAGCAGTTCTTC
TRBJ1-4 NA 13 NA TRBV6-1 CASTAGWVEKLFF TGTGCCAGCACGGCGGGGTGGGTTGAAAAACTGTTTTTT
TRBJ2-6 NA 13 NA TRBV9 CASSVGGANVLTF TGTGCCAGCAGCGTAGGGGGGGCCAACGTCCTGACTTTC
TRBJ1-2 TRBD1 13 NA TRBV30 CAWSGDRDYGYTF TGTGCCTGGAGTGGGGACAGAGACTATGGCTACACCTTC
TRBJ2-5 NA 14 NA TRBV29-1 CSVEGLRRAGTQYF TGCAGCGTTGAGGGACTCCGTCGAGCGGGGACCCAGTACTTC
TRBJ1-1 NA 13 NA TRBV6-5 CASSYLENTEAFF TGTGCCAGCAGTTATCTGGAGAACACTGAAGCTTTCTTT
TRBJ2-5 TRBD2 14 NA TRBV6-1 CASETSGGQETQYF TGTGCCAGCGAGACTAGCGGGGGACAAGAGACCCAGTACTTC
TRBJ1-2 TRBD1 15 NA TRBV5-1 CASSLVTGTGEGYTF TGCGCCAGCAGCTTGGTTACCGGGACAGGGGAAGGCTACACCTTC
TRBJ2-7 NA 15 NA TRBV28 CASRLLRTDSYEQYF TGTGCCAGCAGACTCCTTAGGACGGACTCCTACGAGCAGTACTTC
TRBJ2-5 NA 15 NA TRBV5-6 CASSPRGRLPLTQYF TGTGCCAGCAGCCCCAGGGGACGTCTCCCGCTGACCCAGTACTTC